The 23 T cell receptor beta chains in this list originate from one sample, sequenced in a study of patients and donors after allogeneic stem cell transplantation. From the RT-PCR reads, TCRdb called clonotypes with MiXCR, one entry per CDR3 protein. The data show roughly 880,000 distinct CDR3 sequences, roughly 18% seen once. The specimen was blood, either unsorted or a sorted T cell fraction (not recorded which). The source of these receptors is a human donor who was either an allogeneic HSCT recipient or a stem cell or donor lymphocyte infusion donor (not recorded which). It is not recorded whose cells these are; they may come from a transplant donor.

The table lists this clonotype with a few counts. The chain joins TRBV20-1 to TRBJ1-1, with 10 bases matching TRBD1. After removal of 5 bases from V and 1 base from J, the junction contained 4 bases not matched to a gene. There are 14 residues in the CDR3. Germline CDR1 reads DFQATT; CDR2 reads SNEGSKA (reference sequence). The CDR3 DNA is TGCAGTGCTCAGACAGGGGGCCGGAACACTGAAGCTTTCTTT. Protein sequence: CSAQTGGRNTEAFF.

J is TRBJ2-1 and V is TRBV5-1, with 9 bases fitting TRBD2. Germline CDR1 is SGHRS and CDR2 is YFSETQ. The CDR3 extends over 16 amino acids. The V segment lost 5 bases and the J segment 2 bases; nucleotides outside the gene matches: 8. CDR3 bases: TGCGCCAGCAGATTAGCGGGAGTCCCCCCCTACAATGAGCAGTTCTTC. It specifies CASRLAGVPPYNEQFF.

This clonotype was observed a few times. V and J are TRBV12-3 or TRBV12-4 and TRBJ2-5; 7 bases agree with TRBD2. The trim removed 5 bases at V and 5 bases at J, leaving 5 bases unmatched. The CDR3 totals 13 residues. In nucleotides, the CDR3 is TGTGCCAGCAGTCCCTTCGGGGGGGAGACCCAGTACTTC. Translation: CASSPFGGETQYF.

This clonotype has a count of ten or more. The chain couples TRBV12-3 or TRBV12-4 to TRBJ1-6; unclear D gene. The CDR3 totals 13 residues. Trimming stripped 4 bases from V and 10 bases from J, with 11 bases between. The CDR3 DNA is TGTGCCAGCAGTTCGTCAGCGGGATCACCCCTCCACTTT. Residues: CASSSSAGSPLHF.

J is TRBJ2-7 and V is TRBV27; D perhaps matches TRBD2 (5 bases). Germline loops: CDR1 MNHEY, CDR2 SMNVEV (reference sequence). V lost 3 bases, J lost 1 base, and 10 bases lay in between. The CDR3 runs 14 residues. CDR3 loop: CASSFGRQSYEQYF. Here the CDR3 DNA reads TGTGCCAGCAGTTTTGGGAGACAATCCTACGAGCAGTACTTC.

The CDR3, as DNA: TGCAGTGCTGGAGGGGGACAGGGGAACTATGGCTACACCTTC. Amino acid sequence: CSAGGGQGNYGYTF. The chain carries TRBV20-1 and TRBJ1-2; 10 bases line up with TRBD1. V lost 5 bases to trimming and J lost 2 bases; unmatched junction nucleotides: 5. This CDR3 has 14 residues. Per the germline V gene, CDR1 is DFQATT and CDR2 is SNEGSKA (reference sequence).

This clonotype was picked up a small number of times. The V gene is TRBV12-3 or TRBV12-4, the J gene TRBJ2-2; 16 nucleotides align to TRBD2. This CDR3 contains 19 residues. J was trimmed by 5 bases and V by 5 bases; bases with no gene match: 11. The CDR3 sequence is CASSVPGLAGGWSTGELFF. DNA of the CDR3: TGTGCCAGCAGTGTACCGGGACTAGCGGGAGGGTGGTCGACCGGGGAGCTGTTTTTT.

This clonotype was counted only a few times. Here the CDR3 DNA reads TGTGCCAGCGGACTTTACGACAGGGGCTACTATCAGCCCCAGCATTTT. It yields the protein CASGLYDRGYYQPQHF. V gene TRBV2 combines with J gene TRBJ1-5; TRBD1 matches 8 bases. The CDR3 is 16 amino acids. The junction had 14 bases not matched to a gene; V was cut back by 8 bases and J by 5 bases. Looked up from germline, CDR1 is SNHLY and CDR2 is FYNNEI.

This clonotype was counted between two and nine times. The chain employs TRBV5-4 and TRBJ2-5; D possibly corresponds to TRBD2 (6 bases). V was trimmed by 1 base and J by 7 bases, leaving 11 bases between them. Germline CDR1 reads SGHNT; CDR2 reads YYREEE (reference sequence). This CDR3 is built from 13 residues. The CDR3 DNA follows: TGTGCCAGCAGCTTGAGAGGGGAGGTGACCCAGTACTTC. It is translated as CASSLRGEVTQYF.

This clonotype was detected only a few times. The CDR3 loop is CAISGVTGELFF. The CDR3 DNA is TGTGCCATCTCAGGGGTCACCGGGGAGCTGTTTTTT. The chain combines TRBV2 with TRBJ2-2; perhaps TRBD1 as D (6 bases). The CDR3 is made up of 12 amino acids. Germline V lookup: CDR1 SNHLY, CDR2 FYNNEI. V dropped 10 bases and J dropped 4 bases, with 10 bases sitting between them. The full variable domain, its missing parts supplied by reference TRBV2 and TRBJ2-2, is EPEVTQTPSHQVTQMGQEVILRCVPISNHLYFYWYRQILGQKVEFLVSFYNNEISEKSEIFDDQFSVERPDGSNFTLKIRSTKLEDSAMYFCAISGVTGELFFGEGSRLTVL.

This clonotype was detected only a few times. The V and J genes are TRBV12-3 or TRBV12-4 and TRBJ2-1; TRBD1 might be the D (6 bases). This CDR3 spans 18 amino acids. Trimming removed 5 bases from V and 6 bases from J, with 26 bases in between. CDR3 sequence: CASSTTQPLRDNGNEQFF. Written as DNA, the CDR3 is TGTGCCAGCAGTACCACCCAGCCCCTCCGGGACAACGGCAATGAGCAGTTCTTC.

The chain combines TRBV6-1 with TRBJ1-5; 9 bases line up with TRBD1. CDR1 and CDR2 from the germline V gene are MNHNS and SASEGT. This CDR3 is built from 13 residues. V was pared by 5 bases and J by 7 bases, with 3 bases of the junction left unmatched. CDR3 bases: TGTGCCAGCAGTCGGGGACAGGGCCAGCCCCAGCATTTT. It translates to CASSRGQGQPQHF.

Remarks on this clonotype: An end of the junction does not agree with germline; a read error may underlie this. The chain employs TRBV7-9 and TRBJ1-6, with 12 positions matching TRBD1. The germline V gene encodes CDR1 SEHNR and CDR2 FQNEAQ (reference sequence). This CDR3 comprises 15 residues. This CDR3 reads CASSSISGTGGERNF. In DNA, the CDR3 is TGTGCCAGCAGCTCAATCTCCGGGACAGGGGGCGAACGGAACTTT. Full variable domain (rest looked up from reference TRBV7-9 and TRBJ1-6): DTGVSQNPRHKITKRGQNVTFRCDPISEHNRLYWYRQTLGQGPEFLTYFQNEAQLEKSRLLSDRFSAERPKGSFSTLEIQRTEQGDSAMYLCASSSISGTGGERNFGNGTRLTVT.

This clonotype was detected a few times. This chain connects TRBV29-1 to TRBJ2-7; TRBD2 is a possible D gene (6 bases). CDR3 length: 15 residues. CDR1 and CDR2 from the germline V gene are SQVTM and ANQGSEA. V shed 3 bases and J shed 5 bases, with 20 bases lying between them. CDR3 in DNA: TGCAGCGTTGAGAAGCGGGCAGGGAAGATTCACGAGCAGTACTTC. As protein: CSVEKRAGKIHEQYF.

The chain is built from TRBV7-2 and TRBJ1-2; possible D gene TRBD1, 6 bases. The V end was cut by 6 bases, the J end by 8 bases, with 10 bases between. This CDR3 is built from 11 residues. Germline-derived CDR1 and CDR2 are SGHTA and FQGNSA. The CDR3 sequence: CASSHRVGYTF. DNA of the CDR3: TGTGCCAGCAGTCACAGGGTCGGCTACACCTTC.

This clonotype was counted a few times. The chain is built from TRBV5-1 and TRBJ2-3; TRBD2 matches 8 bases. CDR3 length: 17 residues. The V gene's germline CDR1 is SGHRS and CDR2 YFSETQ. V lost 4 bases to trimming and J lost 0 bases; unmatched junction nucleotides: 10. The CDR3 is CASSRLHSGGSTDTQYF. DNA for the CDR3: TGCGCCAGCAGCCGCCTTCACAGCGGGGGTAGCACAGATACGCAGTATTTT.

This clonotype was detected a few times. The V gene is TRBV11-3, the J gene TRBJ2-2; 15 nucleotides align to TRBD2. Germline CDR1 reads SGHNT; CDR2 reads YENEEA. This CDR3 has 17 residues. V was pared by 5 bases and J by 4 bases, with 5 bases of the junction left unmatched. Here the CDR3 reads CASSRRTSGRATGELFF. The CDR3 nucleotides are TGTGCCAGCAGCCGTCGGACTAGCGGGAGGGCCACCGGGGAGCTGTTTTTT.

The chain couples TRBV7-2 to TRBJ1-5, with D hard to call. V lost 1 base and J lost 2, with 12 bases in between. The CDR3 has 16 residues. Germline lookup yields CDR1 SGHTA and CDR2 FQGNSA. The CDR3 spells CASSLGKTLGNQPQHF. The DNA of the CDR3 is TGTGCCAGCAGCTTAGGCAAGACCCTCGGCAATCAGCCCCAGCATTTT. Variable domain in full (rest from reference TRBV7-2 and TRBJ1-5): GAGVSQSPSNKVTEKGKDVELRCDPISGHTALYWYRQSLGQGLEFLIYFQGNSAPDKSGLPSDRFSAERTGGSVSTLTIQRTQQEDSAVYLCASSLGKTLGNQPQHFGDGTRLSIL.

This clonotype was recorded only once. This chain links TRBV10-3 with TRBJ1-1, with 9 nucleotides matching TRBD1. The CDR3 loop spans 14 amino acids. Germline CDR1 ENHRY, CDR2 SYGVKD. V shed 4 bases and J 4 bases; nucleotides not matched to a gene: 4. The CDR3 coding sequence is TGTGCCATCAGTGGACAGGGGGTTGGCACTGAAGCTTTCTTT. It specifies CAISGQGVGTEAFF.

The chain couples TRBV3-1 to TRBJ2-3; maybe TRBD2 (5 bases). The CDR3 sequence is 15 residues long. Germline-derived CDR1 and CDR2 are LGHDT and YNNKEL (reference sequence). Trimming pared 1 base from V and 4 bases from J, leaving 12 bases between. The CDR3 sequence is CASSQAASLADTQYF. The CDR3 nucleotides read TGTGCCAGCAGCCAAGCGGCTAGCCTCGCAGATACGCAGTATTTT.

V is TRBV5-1 and J is TRBJ2-3, with D tentatively TRBD2 (7 bases). The CDR3 runs to 18 residues. V was pared by 0 bases and J by 4 bases, with 21 bases between. Germline V lookup: CDR1 SGHRS, CDR2 YFSETQ. The CDR3 region is CASSLDPPGGGGADTQYF. In DNA form, the CDR3 reads TGCGCCAGCAGCTTGGACCCCCCCGGGGGCGGGGGAGCAGATACGCAGTATTTT.

As DNA, the CDR3 is TGTGCTAGTGGGCCAACAGGGCCTTTCTCTGGAAACACCATATATTTT. Translating gives CASGPTGPFSGNTIYF. V gene TRBV12-5 combines with J gene TRBJ1-3; D perhaps matches TRBD1 (6 bases). V lost 6 bases and J 0 bases, leaving 15 bases between the germline ends. The CDR3 contains 16 residues. Germline V gene sequence: CDR1 LGHNT, CDR2 FRNRAP. Looking up the rest from reference TRBV12-5 and TRBJ1-3 gives the full variable domain: DARVTQTPRHKVTEMGQEVTMRCQPILGHNTVFWYRQTMMQGLELLAYFRNRAPLDDSGMPKDRFSAEMPDATLATLKIQPSEPRDSAVYFCASGPTGPFSGNTIYFGEGSWLTVV.

This clonotype has only a few counts. For the CDR3, the DNA is TGTGCCAGCCAGGGAGGTGGCAATCAGCCCCAGCATTTT. Translated: CASQGGGNQPQHF. The chain recombines TRBV27 with TRBJ1-5; maybe TRBD1 (5 bases). Trimming took off 8 bases at V and 2 bases at J, with 10 bases between the two ends. Germline V gene sequence: CDR1 MNHEY, CDR2 SMNVEV (reference sequence). This CDR3 spans 13 amino acids.